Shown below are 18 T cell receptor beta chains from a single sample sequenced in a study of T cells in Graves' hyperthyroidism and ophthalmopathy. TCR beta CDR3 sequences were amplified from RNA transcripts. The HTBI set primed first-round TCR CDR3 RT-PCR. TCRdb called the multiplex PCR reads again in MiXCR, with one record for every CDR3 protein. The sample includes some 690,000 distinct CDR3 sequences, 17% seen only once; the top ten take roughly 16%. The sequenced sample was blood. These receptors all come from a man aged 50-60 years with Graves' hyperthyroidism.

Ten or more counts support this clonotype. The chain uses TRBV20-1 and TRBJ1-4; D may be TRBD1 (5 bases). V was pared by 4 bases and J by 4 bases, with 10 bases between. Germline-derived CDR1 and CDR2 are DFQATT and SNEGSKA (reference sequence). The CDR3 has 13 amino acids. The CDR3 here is CSANRDGNEKLFF. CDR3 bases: TGCAGTGCTAATCGGGACGGTAATGAAAAACTGTTTTTT.

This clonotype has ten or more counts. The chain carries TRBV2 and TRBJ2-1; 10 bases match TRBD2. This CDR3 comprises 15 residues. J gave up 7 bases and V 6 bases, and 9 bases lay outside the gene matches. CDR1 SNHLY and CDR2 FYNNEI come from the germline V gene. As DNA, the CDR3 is TGTGCCAGCAGGACTCTAGCGGGAGCGGTAAATGAGCAGTTCTTC. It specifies CASRTLAGAVNEQFF.

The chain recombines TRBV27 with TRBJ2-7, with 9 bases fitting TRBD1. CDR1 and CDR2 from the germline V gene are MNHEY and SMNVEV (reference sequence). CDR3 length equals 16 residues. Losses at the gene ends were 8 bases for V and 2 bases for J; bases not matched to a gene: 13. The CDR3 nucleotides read TGTGCCAGCGGGCTCAGGGGGACAGGGAATACCTACGAGCAGTACTTC. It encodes CASGLRGTGNTYEQYF.

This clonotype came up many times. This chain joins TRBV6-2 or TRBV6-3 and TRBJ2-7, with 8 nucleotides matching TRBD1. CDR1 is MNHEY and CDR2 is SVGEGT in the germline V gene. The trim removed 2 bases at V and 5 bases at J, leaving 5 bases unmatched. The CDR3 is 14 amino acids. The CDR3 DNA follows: TGTGCCAGCAGTTACGAGACAGGGGTGGACGAGCAGTACTTC. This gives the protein CASSYETGVDEQYF.

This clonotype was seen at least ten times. CDR3 coding DNA: TGTGCCAGCAGCTCGATGGCAGATACGCAGTATTTT. Protein: CASSSMADTQYF. V usage is TRBV5-8 and J usage is TRBJ2-3; no definite D call. CDR1 SGHTS and CDR2 YDEGEE come from the germline V gene. The ends were cut back, 3 bases at V and 4 bases at J, with 6 bases in the middle. The CDR3 runs to 12 residues.

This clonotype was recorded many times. CDR3 DNA: TGTGCCACCAGTGCGGGAGATTTCGAGCAGTACTTC. Translation: CATSAGDFEQYF. This chain links TRBV24-1 with TRBJ2-7; TRBD2 might be the D (6 bases). The CDR3 spans 12 residues. The V gene lost 5 bases and the J gene lost 6 bases, with 10 bases spanning the gap. In germline, CDR1 is KGHDR, CDR2 SFDVKD.

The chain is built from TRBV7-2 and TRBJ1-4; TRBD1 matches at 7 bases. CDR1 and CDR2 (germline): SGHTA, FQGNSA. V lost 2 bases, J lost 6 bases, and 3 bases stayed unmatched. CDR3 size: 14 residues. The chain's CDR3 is CASSLFGQDEKLFF. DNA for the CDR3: TGTGCCAGCAGCTTATTCGGACAGGATGAAAAACTGTTTTTT.

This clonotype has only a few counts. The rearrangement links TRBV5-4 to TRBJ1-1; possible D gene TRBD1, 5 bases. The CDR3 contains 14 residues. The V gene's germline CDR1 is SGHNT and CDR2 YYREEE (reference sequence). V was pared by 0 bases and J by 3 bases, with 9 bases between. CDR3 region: CASSLGLGDTEAFF. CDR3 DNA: TGTGCCAGCAGCTTGGGGCTAGGGGACACTGAAGCTTTCTTT.

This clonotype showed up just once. Here the CDR3 reads CASSQASIYGYTF. The CDR3 DNA reads as TGTGCCAGCAGCCAAGCGTCGATCTATGGCTACACCTTC. V usage is TRBV3-1 and J usage is TRBJ1-2; D not certain. Per germline, CDR1 LGHDT and CDR2 YNNKEL (reference sequence). The CDR3 covers 13 residues. V lost 1 base to trimming and J lost 4 bases, with 7 bases between them.

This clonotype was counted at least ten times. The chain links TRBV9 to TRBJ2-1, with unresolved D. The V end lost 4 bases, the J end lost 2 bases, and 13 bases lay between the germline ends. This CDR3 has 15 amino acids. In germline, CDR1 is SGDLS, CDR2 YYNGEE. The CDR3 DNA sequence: TGTGCCAGCAGCCCACATCAAACAGCCTACAATGAGCAGTTCTTC. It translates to CASSPHQTAYNEQFF. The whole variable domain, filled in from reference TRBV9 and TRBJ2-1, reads DSGVTQTPKHLITATGQRVTLRCSPRSGDLSVYWYQQSLDQGLQFLIQYYNGEERAKGNILERFSAQQFPDLHSELNLSSLELGDSALYFCASSPHQTAYNEQFFGPGTRLTVL.

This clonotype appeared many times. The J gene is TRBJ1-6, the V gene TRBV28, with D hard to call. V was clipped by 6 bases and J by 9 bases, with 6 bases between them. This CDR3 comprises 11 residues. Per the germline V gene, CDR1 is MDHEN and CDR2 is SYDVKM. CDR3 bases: TGTGCCAGCAGGGCAGGTTCACCCCTCCACTTT. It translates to CASRAGSPLHF.

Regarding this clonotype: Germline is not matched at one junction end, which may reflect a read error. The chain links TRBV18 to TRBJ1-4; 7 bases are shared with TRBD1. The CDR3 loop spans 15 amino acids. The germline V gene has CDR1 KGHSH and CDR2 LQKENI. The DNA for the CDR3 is TGTGCCACCTCAAACTGGGGACAGCAGGCTGAAAAACTGTTTTTT. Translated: CATSNWGQQAEKLFF. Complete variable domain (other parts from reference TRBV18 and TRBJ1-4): NAGVMQNPRHLVRRRGQEARLRCSPMKGHSHVYWYRQLPEEGLKFMVYLQKENIIDESGMPKERFSAEFPKEGPSILRIQQVVRGDSAAYFCATSNWGQQAEKLFFGSGTQLSVL.

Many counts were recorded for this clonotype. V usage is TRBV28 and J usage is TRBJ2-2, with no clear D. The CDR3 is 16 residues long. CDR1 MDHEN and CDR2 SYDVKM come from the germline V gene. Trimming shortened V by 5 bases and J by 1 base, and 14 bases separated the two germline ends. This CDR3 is CASSPPNSQNTGELFF. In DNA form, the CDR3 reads TGTGCCAGCAGTCCCCCGAACAGTCAGAACACCGGGGAGCTGTTTTTT.

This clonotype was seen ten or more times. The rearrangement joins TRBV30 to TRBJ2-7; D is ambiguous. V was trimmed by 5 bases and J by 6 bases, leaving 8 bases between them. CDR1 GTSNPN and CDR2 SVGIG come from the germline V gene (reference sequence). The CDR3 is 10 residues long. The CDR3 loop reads CAWGIVEQYF. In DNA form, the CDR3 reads TGTGCCTGGGGAATAGTCGAGCAGTACTTC.

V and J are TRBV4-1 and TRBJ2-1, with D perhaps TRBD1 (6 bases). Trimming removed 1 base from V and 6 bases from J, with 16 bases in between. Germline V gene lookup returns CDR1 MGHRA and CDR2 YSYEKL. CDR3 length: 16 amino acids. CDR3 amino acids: CASSQVKGDLGNEQFF. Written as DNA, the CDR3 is TGCGCCAGCAGCCAAGTAAAGGGGGACCTGGGCAATGAGCAGTTCTTC.

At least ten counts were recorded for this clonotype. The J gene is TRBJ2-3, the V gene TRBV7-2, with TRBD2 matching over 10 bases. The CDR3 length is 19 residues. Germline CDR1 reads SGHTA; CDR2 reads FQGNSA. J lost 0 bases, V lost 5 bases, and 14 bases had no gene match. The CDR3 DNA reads TGTGCCAGCAGCGAATCCGGGACTAGCGTATACACTAGCACAGATACGCAGTATTTT. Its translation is CASSESGTSVYTSTDTQYF.

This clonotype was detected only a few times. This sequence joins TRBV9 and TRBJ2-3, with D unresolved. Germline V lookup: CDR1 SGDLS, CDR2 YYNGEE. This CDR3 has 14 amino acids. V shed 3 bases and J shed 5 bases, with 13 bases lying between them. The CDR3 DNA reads TGTGCCAGCAGCGCCCGAGGTACGCTAGATACGCAGTATTTT. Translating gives CASSARGTLDTQYF. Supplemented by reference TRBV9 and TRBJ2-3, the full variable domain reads DSGVTQTPKHLITATGQRVTLRCSPRSGDLSVYWYQQSLDQGLQFLIQYYNGEERAKGNILERFSAQQFPDLHSELNLSSLELGDSALYFCASSARGTLDTQYFGPGTRLTVL.

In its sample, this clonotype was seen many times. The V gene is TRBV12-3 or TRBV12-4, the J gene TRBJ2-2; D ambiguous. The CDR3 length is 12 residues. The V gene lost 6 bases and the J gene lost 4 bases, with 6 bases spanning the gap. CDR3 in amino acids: CASSESTGELFF. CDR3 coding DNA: TGTGCCAGCAGCGAGAGCACCGGGGAGCTGTTTTTT.